What follows are 18 T cell receptor beta chains derived from one specimen sequenced in a study of T cell responses to AZD1222 COVID-19 vaccine. Clones were read by immunoSEQ multiplex PCR, and TCRdb kept only the in-frame ones, dropping some. The table records under 150,000 clones, roughly 90% of them present only once. The material was peripheral blood, obtained on day 0 of AZD1222 vaccination. Receptors originate from an adult in good health.

The gene calls are TRBV2 and TRBJ2-7; no definite D call. V lost 2 bases, J lost 3 bases, and 8 bases lay in between. From germline, CDR1 is SNHLY and CDR2 FYNNEI. The CDR3 consists of 13 residues. CDR3 DNA sequence: TGTGCCAGCAGTGAAATCGGTAGCTACGAGCAGTACTTC. It encodes CASSEIGSYEQYF.

This chain connects TRBV11-2 to TRBJ2-7; the match to TRBD2 covers 10 bases. Germline V gene sequence: CDR1 SGHAT, CDR2 FQNNGV. Losses at the gene ends were 1 base for V and 4 bases for J; bases not matched to a gene: 10. CDR3 size: 17 residues. The DNA for the CDR3 is TGTGCCAGCAGCTTAGCCCTCAGGGCTAGCGGGAGATACGAGCAGTACTTC. Amino acid sequence: CASSLALRASGRYEQYF.

The chain has TRBV4-2 and TRBJ2-3; 13 bases are a match to TRBD2. The CDR3 runs to 18 residues. Germline values: CDR1 LGHNA, CDR2 YNFKEQ. The trim removed 0 bases at V and 5 bases at J, leaving 8 bases unmatched. CDR3 protein: CASSQETGLAGAGDTQYF. The CDR3 region has the DNA TGTGCCAGCAGCCAAGAGACCGGACTAGCGGGAGCCGGAGATACGCAGTATTTT.

This chain uses TRBV30 with TRBJ2-6; the D is unclear. Per germline, CDR1 GTSNPN and CDR2 SVGIG (reference sequence). The CDR3 length is 17 residues. With 5 bases removed from V and 0 bases from J, the gap between germline ends came to 17 bases. The CDR3: CAWQMRPSGSGANVLTF. DNA of the CDR3: TGTGCCTGGCAGATGAGGCCTTCCGGCTCTGGGGCCAACGTCCTGACTTTC.

The V gene is TRBV3-1 (or the pseudogene TRBV3-2), the J gene TRBJ1-5; D gene unclear. V lost 0 bases and J 0 bases, leaving 9 bases between the germline ends. The length of the CDR3 is 16 residues. CDR1 is LGHDT and CDR2 is YNNKEL in the germline V gene (reference sequence). The CDR3 loop is CASSQDMQVSNQPQHF. In DNA, the CDR3 is TGTGCCAGCAGCCAAGATATGCAGGTTAGCAATCAGCCCCAGCATTTT.

The J gene is TRBJ1-1, the V gene TRBV7-9, with unresolved D. The V and J ends lost 6 bases and 5 bases respectively, with 16 bases between them. The CDR3 has 14 amino acids. The germline V gene has CDR1 SEHNR and CDR2 FQNEAQ (reference sequence). The CDR3 is CASSYLEGKTEAFF. CDR3 DNA: TGTGCCAGCAGTTATTTGGAAGGGAAGACTGAAGCTTTCTTT.

The chain uses TRBV19 and TRBJ2-1, with D uncertain. From germline, CDR1 is LNHDA and CDR2 SQIVND (reference sequence). This CDR3 has 15 amino acids. V lost 4 bases to trimming and J lost 6 bases, with 16 bases between them. CDR3 DNA: TGTGCCAGTAGTACCCACTTCATAGTATTCAATGAGCAGTTCTTC. Its protein product is CASSTHFIVFNEQFF.

The chain has TRBV11-2 and TRBJ2-7; no definite D call. V gave up 0 bases and J gave up 3 bases, with 9 bases separating them. Germline V CDR1 and CDR2: SGHAT, FQNNGV. CDR3 length: 14 residues. The CDR3 region is CASSLDMGDYEQYF. CDR3 in DNA: TGTGCCAGCAGCTTAGATATGGGCGACTACGAGCAGTACTTC.

The chain employs TRBV6-5 and TRBJ2-7; a weak D match, TRBD2 (6 bases). CDR3 length: 13 amino acids. With 10 bases removed from V and 6 bases from J, the gap between germline ends came to 19 bases. Looked up from germline, CDR1 is MNHEY and CDR2 is SVGAGI. In DNA form, the CDR3 reads TGTGCCACGTCAGTGTGGAGGGGTGCCGAGCAGTACTTC. Translating gives CATSVWRGAEQYF.

This sequence joins TRBV5-1 and TRBJ2-7, with 14 bases lining up with TRBD2. The length of the CDR3 is 15 residues. V was pared by 5 bases and J by 3 bases, with 4 bases of the junction left unmatched. From germline, CDR1 is SGHRS and CDR2 YFSETQ. This CDR3 is CASSGGLAGDYEQYF. CDR3 sequence (DNA): TGCGCCAGCAGTGGGGGACTAGCGGGAGACTACGAGCAGTACTTC.

The V and J genes are TRBV24-1 and TRBJ1-6, with D tentatively TRBD1 (6 bases). The CDR3 runs to 12 residues. CDR1 is KGHDR, CDR2 SFDVKD, per germline. V was pared by 8 bases and J by 12 bases, with 13 bases between. CDR3 nucleotides: TGTGCCACCAAACAGGGCCAAGGACCCCTCCACTTT. It specifies CATKQGQGPLHF.

The V gene is TRBV9, the J gene TRBJ1-3; D is unclear. The CDR3 is made up of 15 amino acids. Trimming shortened V by 0 bases and J by 0 bases, and 7 bases separated the two germline ends. Per the germline V gene, CDR1 is SGDLS and CDR2 is YYNGEE. The CDR3 reads CASSVGRSSGNTIYF. The CDR3 bases are TGTGCCAGCAGCGTAGGCCGGAGCTCTGGAAACACCATATATTTT.

This clone was detected once. This rearrangement joins TRBV9 to TRBJ1-1; D possibly corresponds to TRBD1 (5 bases). Trimming left V 4 bases short and J 1 base short, with 14 bases between. The CDR3 is made up of 15 amino acids. Germline values: CDR1 SGDLS, CDR2 YYNGEE. The CDR3 protein is CASSSKGDPNTEAFF. CDR3 DNA sequence: TGTGCCAGCAGCTCTAAAGGGGACCCGAACACTGAAGCTTTCTTT. Supplemented by reference TRBV9 and TRBJ1-1, the full variable domain reads DSGVTQTPKHLITATGQRVTLRCSPRSGDLSVYWYQQSLDQGLQFLIQYYNGEERAKGNILERFSAQQFPDLHSELNLSSLELGDSALYFCASSSKGDPNTEAFFGQGTRLTVV.

V is TRBV7-9 and J is TRBJ1-6; D unclear. This CDR3 has 15 residues. Deletions cut 0 bases from V and 4 bases from J, with 7 bases between. Germline values: CDR1 SEHNR, CDR2 FQNEAQ (reference sequence). The CDR3 DNA sequence: TGTGCCAGCAGCTTAGCGGCGGGATATAATTCACCCCTCCACTTT. This encodes CASSLAAGYNSPLHF.

The rearrangement joins TRBV19 to TRBJ1-2, with TRBD1 identical over 10 bases. In germline, CDR1 is LNHDA, CDR2 SQIVND (reference sequence). The CDR3 has 15 residues. The ends lost 7 bases at V and 4 bases at J; junction bases unmatched: 9. DNA for the CDR3: TGTGCCAGTAAGGGGTTTGGACAGGGGGGCTATGGCTACACCTTC. Its translation is CASKGFGQGGYGYTF.

This rearrangement joins TRBV7-2 to TRBJ2-3; 8 nucleotides line up with TRBD2. Per the germline V gene, CDR1 is SGHTA and CDR2 is FQGNSA. This CDR3 spans 15 amino acids. The ends lost 6 bases at V and 15 bases at J; junction bases unmatched: 20. In DNA form, the CDR3 reads TGTGCCAGCAGTCAATTAGCGGGACACTCCTCCCCACCTTATTTT. Its protein product is CASSQLAGHSSPPYF.

The chain has TRBV9 and TRBJ2-5, with 7 bases identical to TRBD1. Germline assignment: CDR1 SGDLS and CDR2 YYNGEE. CDR3 length: 15 residues. Trimming took 0 bases from V and 4 from J; bases not matched to a gene: 6. The CDR3 here is CASSVGGRGTETQYF. CDR3 bases: TGTGCCAGCAGCGTAGGGGGCAGGGGGACAGAGACCCAGTACTTC.

The V gene is TRBV5-4, the J gene TRBJ2-7; no clear D gene. V lost 3 bases and J lost 3, with 1 base in between. Per the germline V gene, CDR1 is SGHNT and CDR2 is YYREEE (reference sequence). The CDR3 length is 10 residues. Here the CDR3 reads CASSYYEQYF. The CDR3, as DNA: TGTGCCAGCAGCTACTACGAGCAGTACTTC.